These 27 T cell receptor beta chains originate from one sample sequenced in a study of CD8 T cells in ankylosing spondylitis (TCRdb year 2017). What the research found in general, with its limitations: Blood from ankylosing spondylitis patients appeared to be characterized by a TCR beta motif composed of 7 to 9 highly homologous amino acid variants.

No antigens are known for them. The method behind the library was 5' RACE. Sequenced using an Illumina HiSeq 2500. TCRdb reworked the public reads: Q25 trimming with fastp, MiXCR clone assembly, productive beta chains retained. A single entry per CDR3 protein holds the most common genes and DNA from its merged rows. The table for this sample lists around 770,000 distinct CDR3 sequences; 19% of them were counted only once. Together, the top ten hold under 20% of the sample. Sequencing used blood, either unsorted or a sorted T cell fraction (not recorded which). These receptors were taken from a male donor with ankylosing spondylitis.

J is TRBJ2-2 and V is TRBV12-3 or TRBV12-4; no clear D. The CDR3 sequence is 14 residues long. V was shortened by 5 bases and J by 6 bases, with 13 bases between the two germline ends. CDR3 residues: CASSTYPGSGELFF. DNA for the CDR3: TGTGCCAGCAGTACCTACCCAGGTTCCGGGGAGCTGTTTTTT.

The CDR3: CASRRNRGYGYTF. The CDR3 nucleotides read TGTGCCAGCAGGAGAAACAGGGGCTATGGCTACACCTTC. This chain connects TRBV2 to TRBJ1-2, with 7 bases lining up with TRBD1. The CDR3 loop spans 13 amino acids. With V trimmed by 6 bases and J by 4 bases, 5 bases remained unmatched. The germline V gene encodes CDR1 SNHLY and CDR2 FYNNEI.

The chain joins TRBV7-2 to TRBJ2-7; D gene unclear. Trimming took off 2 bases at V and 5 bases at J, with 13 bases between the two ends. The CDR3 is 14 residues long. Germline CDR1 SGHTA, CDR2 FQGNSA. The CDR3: CASSLRSPFDEQYF. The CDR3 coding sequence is TGTGCCAGCAGCTTAAGATCCCCTTTCGACGAGCAGTACTTC.

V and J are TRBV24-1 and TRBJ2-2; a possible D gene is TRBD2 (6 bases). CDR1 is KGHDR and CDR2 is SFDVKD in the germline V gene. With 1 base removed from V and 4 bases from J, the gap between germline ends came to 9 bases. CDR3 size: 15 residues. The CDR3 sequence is CATSDLAAGTGELFF. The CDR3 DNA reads TGTGCCACCAGTGATTTAGCAGCGGGCACCGGGGAGCTGTTTTTT.

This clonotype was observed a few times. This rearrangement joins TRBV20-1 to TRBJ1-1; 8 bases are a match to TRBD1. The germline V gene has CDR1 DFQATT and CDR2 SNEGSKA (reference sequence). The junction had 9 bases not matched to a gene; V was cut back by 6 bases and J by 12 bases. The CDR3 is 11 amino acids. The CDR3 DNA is TGCAGTGCGGCTCAGGGGGCGTTGACTTTCTTT. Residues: CSAAQGALTFF.

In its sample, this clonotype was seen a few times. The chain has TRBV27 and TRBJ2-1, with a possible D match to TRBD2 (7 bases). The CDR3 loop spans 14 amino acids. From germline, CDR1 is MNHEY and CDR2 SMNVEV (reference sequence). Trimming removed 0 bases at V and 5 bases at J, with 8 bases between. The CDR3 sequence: CASSLSGGDNEQFF. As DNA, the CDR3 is TGTGCCAGCAGTTTATCAGGGGGGGACAATGAGCAGTTCTTC.

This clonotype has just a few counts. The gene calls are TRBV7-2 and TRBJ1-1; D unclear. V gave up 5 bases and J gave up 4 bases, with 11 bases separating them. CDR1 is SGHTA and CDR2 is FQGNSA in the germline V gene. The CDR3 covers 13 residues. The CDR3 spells CASSLGTVTEAFF. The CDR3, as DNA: TGTGCCAGCAGCCTAGGTACGGTCACTGAAGCTTTCTTT.

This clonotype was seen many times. CDR3 DNA: TGTGCCAGCAAAACGGGACATTCCACCTACGAGCAGTACTTC. Residues: CASKTGHSTYEQYF. This chain links TRBV6-1 with TRBJ2-7, with D perhaps TRBD1 (6 bases). The germline V gene has CDR1 MNHNS and CDR2 SASEGT. The CDR3 covers 14 residues. Trimming took off 7 bases at V and 2 bases at J, with 15 bases between the two ends.

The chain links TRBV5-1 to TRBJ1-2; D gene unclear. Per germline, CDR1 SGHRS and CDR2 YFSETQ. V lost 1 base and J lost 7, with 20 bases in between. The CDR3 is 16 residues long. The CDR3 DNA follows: TGCGCCAGCAGCTTGATGGGTCCTGCTTCGGGTGGTGGCTACACCTTC. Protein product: CASSLMGPASGGGYTF. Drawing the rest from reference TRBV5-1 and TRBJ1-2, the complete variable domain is KAGVTQTPRYLIKTRGQQVTLSCSPISGHRSVSWYQQTPGQGLQFLFEYFSETQRNKGNFPGRFSGRQFSNSRSEMNVSTLELGDSALYLCASSLMGPASGGGYTFGSGTRLTVV.

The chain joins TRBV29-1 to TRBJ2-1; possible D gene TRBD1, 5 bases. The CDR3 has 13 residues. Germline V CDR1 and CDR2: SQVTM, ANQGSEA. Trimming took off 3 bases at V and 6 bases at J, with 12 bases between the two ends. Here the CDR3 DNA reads TGCAGCGTTGAGGGCAGGGTAGGCAATGAGCAGTTCTTC. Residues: CSVEGRVGNEQFF.

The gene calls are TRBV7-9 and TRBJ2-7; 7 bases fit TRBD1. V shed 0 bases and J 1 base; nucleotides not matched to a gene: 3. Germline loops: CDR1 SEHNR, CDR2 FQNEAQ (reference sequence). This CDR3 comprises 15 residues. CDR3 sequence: CASSLAGTASYEQYF. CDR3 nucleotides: TGTGCCAGCAGCTTAGCCGGGACAGCTTCCTACGAGCAGTACTTC. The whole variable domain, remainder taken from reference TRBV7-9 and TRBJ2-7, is DTGVSQNPRHKITKRGQNVTFRCDPISEHNRLYWYRQTLGQGPEFLTYFQNEAQLEKSRLLSDRFSAERPKGSFSTLEIQRTEQGDSAMYLCASSLAGTASYEQYFGPGTRLTVT.

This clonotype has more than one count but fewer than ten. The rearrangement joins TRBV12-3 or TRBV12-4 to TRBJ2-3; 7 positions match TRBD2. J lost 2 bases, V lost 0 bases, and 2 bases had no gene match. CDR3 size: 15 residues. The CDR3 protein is CASSLAGGPTDTQYF. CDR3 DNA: TGTGCCAGCAGTTTAGCGGGAGGGCCCACAGATACGCAGTATTTT.

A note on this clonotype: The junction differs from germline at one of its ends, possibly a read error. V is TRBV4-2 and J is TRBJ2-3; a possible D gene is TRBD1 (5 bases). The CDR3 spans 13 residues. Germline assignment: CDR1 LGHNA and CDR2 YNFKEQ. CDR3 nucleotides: TGTGCCAGCAGCCAAGATGCGACAGATACGCAGTCTTTT. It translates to CASSQDATDTQSF.

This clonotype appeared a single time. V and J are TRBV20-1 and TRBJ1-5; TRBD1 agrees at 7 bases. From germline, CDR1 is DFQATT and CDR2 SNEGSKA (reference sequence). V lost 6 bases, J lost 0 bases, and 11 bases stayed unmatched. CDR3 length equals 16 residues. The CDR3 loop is CSASVGDRISNQPQHF. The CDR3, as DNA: TGCAGTGCCTCGGTGGGGGACAGAATTAGCAATCAGCCCCAGCATTTT.

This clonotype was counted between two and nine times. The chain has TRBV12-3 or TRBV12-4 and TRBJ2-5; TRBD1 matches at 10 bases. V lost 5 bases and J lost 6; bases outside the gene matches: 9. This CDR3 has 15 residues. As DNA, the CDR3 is TGTGCCAGCAGTCTGTTCGGGACAGGGGTAAAGACCCAGTACTTC. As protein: CASSLFGTGVKTQYF.

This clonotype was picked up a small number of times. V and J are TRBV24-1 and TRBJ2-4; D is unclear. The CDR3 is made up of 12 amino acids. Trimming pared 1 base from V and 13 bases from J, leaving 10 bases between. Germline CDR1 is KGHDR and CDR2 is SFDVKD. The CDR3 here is CATSDFMGVQYF. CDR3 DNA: TGTGCCACCAGTGATTTCATGGGCGTGCAGTACTTC.

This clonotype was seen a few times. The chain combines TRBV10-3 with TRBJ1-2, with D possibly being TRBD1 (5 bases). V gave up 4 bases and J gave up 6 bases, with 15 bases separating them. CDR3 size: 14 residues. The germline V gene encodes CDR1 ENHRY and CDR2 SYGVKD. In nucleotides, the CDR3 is TGTGCCATCAGTGTAAGAGGGGAGGCGGATGGCTACACCTTC. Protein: CAISVRGEADGYTF.

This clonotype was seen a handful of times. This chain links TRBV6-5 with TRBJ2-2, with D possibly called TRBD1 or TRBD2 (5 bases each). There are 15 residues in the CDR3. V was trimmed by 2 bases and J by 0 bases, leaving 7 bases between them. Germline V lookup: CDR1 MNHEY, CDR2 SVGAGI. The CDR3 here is CASSYGTANTGELFF. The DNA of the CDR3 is TGTGCCAGCAGTTACGGGACGGCGAACACCGGGGAGCTGTTTTTT.

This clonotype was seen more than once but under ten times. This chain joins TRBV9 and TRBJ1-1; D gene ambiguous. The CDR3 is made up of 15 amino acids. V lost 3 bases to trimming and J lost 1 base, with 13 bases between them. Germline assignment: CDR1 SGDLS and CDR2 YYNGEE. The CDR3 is CASSGSREPNTEAFF. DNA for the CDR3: TGTGCCAGCAGCGGAAGCCGGGAACCGAACACTGAAGCTTTCTTT.

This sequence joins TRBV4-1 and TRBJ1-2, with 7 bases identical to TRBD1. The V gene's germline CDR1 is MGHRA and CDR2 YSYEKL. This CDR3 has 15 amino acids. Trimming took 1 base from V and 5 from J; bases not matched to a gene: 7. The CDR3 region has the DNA TGCGCCAGCAGCCAAGCCCATGGGACAGCTTATGGCTACACCTTC. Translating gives CASSQAHGTAYGYTF.

In DNA form, the CDR3 reads TGCGCCAGCAGCCAAGATTGGGACAGGGGTAACACCGGGGAGCTGTTTTTT. It yields the protein CASSQDWDRGNTGELFF. The genes are TRBV4-3 and TRBJ2-2; 10 positions match TRBD1. Trimming removed 0 bases from V and 2 bases from J; junction bases left unmatched: 3. Germline CDR1 reads LGHNA; CDR2 reads YSLEER. CDR3 length: 17 amino acids.

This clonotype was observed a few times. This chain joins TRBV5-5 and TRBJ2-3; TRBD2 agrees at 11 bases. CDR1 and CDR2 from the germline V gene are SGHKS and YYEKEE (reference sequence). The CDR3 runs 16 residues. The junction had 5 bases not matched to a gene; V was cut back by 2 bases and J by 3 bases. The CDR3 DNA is TGTGCCAGCAGCTTTACTAGCGGGGGTGGGACAGATACGCAGTATTTT. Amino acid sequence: CASSFTSGGGTDTQYF. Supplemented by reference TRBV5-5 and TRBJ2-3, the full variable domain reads DAGVTQSPTHLIKTRGQQVTLRCSPISGHKSVSWYQQVLGQGPQFIFQYYEKEERGRGNFPDRFSARQFPNYSSELNVNALLLGDSALYLCASSFTSGGGTDTQYFGPGTRLTVL.

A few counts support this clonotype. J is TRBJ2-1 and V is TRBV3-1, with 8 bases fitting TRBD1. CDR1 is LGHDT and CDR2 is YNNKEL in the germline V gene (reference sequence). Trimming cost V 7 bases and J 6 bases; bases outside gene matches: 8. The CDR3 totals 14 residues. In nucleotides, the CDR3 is TGTGCCAGCACCAGGGGGCCCTCCAGCAATGAGCAGTTCTTC. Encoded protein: CASTRGPSSNEQFF.

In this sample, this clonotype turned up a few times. The CDR3 sequence: CASSLDATSGEVDTQYF. CDR3 coding DNA: TGTGCCAGCAGTCTAGATGCGACTAGCGGGGAAGTGGATACGCAGTATTTT. This chain connects TRBV28 to TRBJ2-3, with 11 bases that match TRBD2. The V gene end was trimmed by 5 bases and the J gene end by 6 bases; junction bases not matched to a gene: 13. CDR1 MDHEN and CDR2 SYDVKM come from the germline V gene. The CDR3 has 17 residues.

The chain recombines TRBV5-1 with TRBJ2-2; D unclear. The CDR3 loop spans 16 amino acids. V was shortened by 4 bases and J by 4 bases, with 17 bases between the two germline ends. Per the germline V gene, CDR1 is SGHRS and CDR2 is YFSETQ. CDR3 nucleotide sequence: TGCGCCAGCAGCGCTTTATCTCCCCGGGTCACCGGGGAGCTGTTTTTT. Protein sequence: CASSALSPRVTGELFF.

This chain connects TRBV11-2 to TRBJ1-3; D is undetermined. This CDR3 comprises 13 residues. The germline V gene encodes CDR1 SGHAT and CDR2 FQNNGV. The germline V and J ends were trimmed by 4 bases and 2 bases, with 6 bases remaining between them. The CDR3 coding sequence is TGTGCCAGCAGCTCCTCGACTGGAAACACCATATATTTT. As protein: CASSSSTGNTIYF.

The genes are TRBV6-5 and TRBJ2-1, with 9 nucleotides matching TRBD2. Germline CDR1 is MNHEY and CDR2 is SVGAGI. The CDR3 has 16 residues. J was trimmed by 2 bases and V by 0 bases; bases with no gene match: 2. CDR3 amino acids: CASSYSAGGTYNEQFF. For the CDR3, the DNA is TGTGCCAGCAGTTACTCGGCGGGAGGGACCTACAATGAGCAGTTCTTC.